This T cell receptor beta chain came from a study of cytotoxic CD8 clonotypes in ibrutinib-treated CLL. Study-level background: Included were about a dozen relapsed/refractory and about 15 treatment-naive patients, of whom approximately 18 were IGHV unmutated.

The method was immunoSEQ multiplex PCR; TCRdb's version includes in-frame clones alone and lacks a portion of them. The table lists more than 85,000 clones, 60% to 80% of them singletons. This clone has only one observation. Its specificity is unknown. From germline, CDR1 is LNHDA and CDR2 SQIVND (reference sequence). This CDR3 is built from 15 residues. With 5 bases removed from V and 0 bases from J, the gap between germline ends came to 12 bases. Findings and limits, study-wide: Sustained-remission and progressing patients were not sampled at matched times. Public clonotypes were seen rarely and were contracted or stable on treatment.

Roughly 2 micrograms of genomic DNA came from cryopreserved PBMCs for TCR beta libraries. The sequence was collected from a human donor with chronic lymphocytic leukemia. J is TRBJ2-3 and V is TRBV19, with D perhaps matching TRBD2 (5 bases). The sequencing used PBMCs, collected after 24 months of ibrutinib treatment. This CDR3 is CASSLTRGSTDTQYF. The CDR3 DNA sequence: TGTGCCAGTAGTCTTACTAGAGGGAGCACAGATACGCAGTATTTT.